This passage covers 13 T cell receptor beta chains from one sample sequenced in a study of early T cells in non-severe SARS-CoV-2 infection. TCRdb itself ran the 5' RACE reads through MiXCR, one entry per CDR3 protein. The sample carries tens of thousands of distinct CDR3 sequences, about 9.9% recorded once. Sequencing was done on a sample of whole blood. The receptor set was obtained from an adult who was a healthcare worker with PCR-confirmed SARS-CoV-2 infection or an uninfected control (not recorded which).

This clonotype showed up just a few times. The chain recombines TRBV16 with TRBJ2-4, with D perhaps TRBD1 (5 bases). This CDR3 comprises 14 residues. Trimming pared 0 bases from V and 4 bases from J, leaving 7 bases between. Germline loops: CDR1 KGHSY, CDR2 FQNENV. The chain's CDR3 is CASSQSPGKNIQYF. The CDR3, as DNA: TGTGCCAGCAGCCAATCGCCAGGGAAAAACATTCAGTACTTC.

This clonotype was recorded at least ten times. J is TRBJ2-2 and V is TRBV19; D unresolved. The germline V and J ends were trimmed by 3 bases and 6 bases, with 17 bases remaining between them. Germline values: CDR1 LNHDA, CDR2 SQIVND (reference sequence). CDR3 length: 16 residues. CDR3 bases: TGTGCCAGTAGTATTGTTGGCTCATTTCGGCCCGGGGAGCTGTTTTTT. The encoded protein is CASSIVGSFRPGELFF.

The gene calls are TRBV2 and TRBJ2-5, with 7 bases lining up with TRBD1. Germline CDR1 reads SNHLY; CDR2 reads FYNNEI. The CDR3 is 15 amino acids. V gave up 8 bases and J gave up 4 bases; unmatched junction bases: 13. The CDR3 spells CASSKMTGTGETQYF. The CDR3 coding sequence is TGTGCCAGCTCCAAGATGACAGGGACCGGAGAGACCCAGTACTTC.

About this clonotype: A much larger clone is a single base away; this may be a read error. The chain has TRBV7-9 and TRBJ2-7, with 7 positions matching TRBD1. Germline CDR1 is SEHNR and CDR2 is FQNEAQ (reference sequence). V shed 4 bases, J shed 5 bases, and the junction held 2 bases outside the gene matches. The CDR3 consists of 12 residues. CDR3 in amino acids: CASSSTGHEQYF. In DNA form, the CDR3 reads TGTGCCAGCAGCTCGACAGGGCACGAGCAGTACTTC.

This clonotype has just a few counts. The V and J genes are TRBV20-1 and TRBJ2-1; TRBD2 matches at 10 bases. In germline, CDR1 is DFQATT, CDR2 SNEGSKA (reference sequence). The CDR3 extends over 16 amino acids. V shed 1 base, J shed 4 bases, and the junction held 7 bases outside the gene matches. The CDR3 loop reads CSARGALAGFYNEQFF. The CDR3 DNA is TGCAGTGCTAGAGGGGCACTAGCGGGATTTTACAATGAGCAGTTCTTC.

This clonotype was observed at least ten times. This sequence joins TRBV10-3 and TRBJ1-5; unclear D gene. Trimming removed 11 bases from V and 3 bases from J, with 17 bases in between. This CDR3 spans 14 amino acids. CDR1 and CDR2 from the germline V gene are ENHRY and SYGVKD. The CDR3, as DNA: TGTGCCGCTAAGTCGGCCACTGACAATCAGCCCCAGCATTTT. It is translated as CAAKSATDNQPQHF.

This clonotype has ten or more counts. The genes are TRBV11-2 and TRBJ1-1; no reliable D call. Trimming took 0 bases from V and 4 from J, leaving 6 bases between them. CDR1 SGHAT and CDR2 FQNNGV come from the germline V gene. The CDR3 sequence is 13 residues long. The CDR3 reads CASSLDRTTEAFF. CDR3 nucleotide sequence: TGTGCCAGCAGCTTAGATAGGACCACTGAAGCTTTCTTT.

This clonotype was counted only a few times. CDR3 in DNA: TGTGCCAGCAGTAACCAGGTAGCTCGGGATGAGCAGTTCTTC. As protein: CASSNQVARDEQFF. The gene calls are TRBV6-5 and TRBJ2-1; D not resolved. Germline-derived CDR1 and CDR2 are MNHEY and SVGAGI. The CDR3 length is 14 residues. Trimming stripped 5 bases from V and 8 bases from J, with 16 bases between.

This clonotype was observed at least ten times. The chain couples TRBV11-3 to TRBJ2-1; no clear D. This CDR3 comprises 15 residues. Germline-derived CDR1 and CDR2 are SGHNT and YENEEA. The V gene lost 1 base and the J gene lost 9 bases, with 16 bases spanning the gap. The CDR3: CASSLGRTASIEQFF. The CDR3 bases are TGTGCCAGCAGCTTAGGTCGAACAGCTTCTATTGAGCAGTTCTTC.

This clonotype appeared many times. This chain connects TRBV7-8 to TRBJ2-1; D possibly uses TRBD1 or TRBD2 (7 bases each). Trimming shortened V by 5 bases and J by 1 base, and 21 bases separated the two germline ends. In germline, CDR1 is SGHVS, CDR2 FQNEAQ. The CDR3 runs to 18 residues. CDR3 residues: CASSQRGRAGRSYNEQFF. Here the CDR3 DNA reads TGTGCCAGCAGCCAAAGGGGGCGAGCGGGGAGGTCCTACAATGAGCAGTTCTTC.

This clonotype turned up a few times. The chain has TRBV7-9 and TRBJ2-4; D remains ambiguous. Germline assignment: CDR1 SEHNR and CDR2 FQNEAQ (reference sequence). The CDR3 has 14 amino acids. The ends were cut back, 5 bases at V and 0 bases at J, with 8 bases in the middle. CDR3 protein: CASSLQTAKNIQYF. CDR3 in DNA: TGTGCCAGCAGCCTACAAACAGCCAAAAACATTCAGTACTTC.

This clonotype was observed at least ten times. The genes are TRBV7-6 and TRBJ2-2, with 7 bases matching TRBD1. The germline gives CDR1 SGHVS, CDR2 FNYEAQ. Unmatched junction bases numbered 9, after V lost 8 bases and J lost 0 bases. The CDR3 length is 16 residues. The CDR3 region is CASGEWDSSNTGELFF. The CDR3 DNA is TGTGCCAGCGGGGAATGGGACAGCTCGAACACCGGGGAGCTGTTTTTT.

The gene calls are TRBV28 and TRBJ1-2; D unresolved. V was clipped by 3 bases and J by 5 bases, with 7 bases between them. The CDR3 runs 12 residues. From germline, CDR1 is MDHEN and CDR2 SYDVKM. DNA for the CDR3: TGTGCCAGCAGTTTGAGTGGATATGGCTACACCTTC. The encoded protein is CASSLSGYGYTF.